These T cell receptor beta chains were read from a single sample in a study of T cell changes during pregnancy in multiple sclerosis. Clones were read by immunoSEQ multiplex PCR, and TCRdb kept only the in-frame ones, dropping some. The data contain some 48,000 clones, nearly 95% of them singletons. Sequenced material: CD4+ T cells from peripheral blood mononuclear cells, taken after pregnancy. The receptors stem from a female donor in good health, enrolled as a control in a pregnancy study. CDR3s leave out the opening cysteine and the closing phenylalanine or tryptophan. Fields, in order: V gene, J gene, CDR3 protein.

V gene: TRBV7-2
J gene: TRBJ1-1
CDR3 protein: ASSLKAGNTEAF

V gene: TRBV5-5
J gene: TRBJ2-7
CDR3 protein: ASRPGGSGTFYEQY

V gene: TRBV6-5
J gene: TRBJ2-3
CDR3 protein: ASRAGKGTQY

V gene: TRBV10-3
J gene: TRBJ2-2
CDR3 protein: AISRTSGRGIITGELF

V gene: TRBV6-1
J gene: TRBJ2-1
CDR3 protein: ASIWDRASGEQF

V gene: TRBV10-1
J gene: TRBJ2-7
CDR3 protein: ASSGKGVREQY

V gene: TRBV7-9
J gene: TRBJ1-1
CDR3 protein: ASSLSKTGDPGAF

V gene: TRBV10-3
J gene: TRBJ2-3
CDR3 protein: ATTGGVATDTQY

V gene: TRBV5-4
J gene: TRBJ2-7
CDR3 protein: ASSPAGGQGLYEQY

V gene: TRBV19
J gene: TRBJ2-7
CDR3 protein: ASSIAGAAEQY

V gene: TRBV30
J gene: TRBJ2-3
CDR3 protein: AWAETGSNTQY

V gene: TRBV27
J gene: TRBJ2-5
CDR3 protein: ASSLYGSPETQY

V gene: TRBV9
J gene: TRBJ1-1
CDR3 protein: ASNVPFIGVTVMNTEAF

V gene: TRBV9
J gene: TRBJ1-3
CDR3 protein: ASSTPAGNTIY

V gene: TRBV29-1
J gene: TRBJ1-1
CDR3 protein: SVEGLSPAQGAIGEAF

V gene: TRBV9
J gene: TRBJ2-3
CDR3 protein: ASSVSLITDTQY

V gene: TRBV28
J gene: TRBJ1-6
CDR3 protein: ASSSPGQGRGSPLH

V gene: TRBV19
J gene: TRBJ2-3
CDR3 protein: ASSLAGSTDTQY

V gene: TRBV7-9
J gene: TRBJ2-2
CDR3 protein: ASSLGQDTGELF

V gene: TRBV18
J gene: TRBJ2-2
CDR3 protein: ASSTTQNTGELF

V gene: TRBV10-3
J gene: TRBJ1-6
CDR3 protein: AISTPRGQSNSPLH

V gene: TRBV19
J gene: TRBJ1-5
CDR3 protein: ASSSWRRDSEGPQH

V gene: TRBV6-5
J gene: TRBJ2-1
CDR3 protein: ASSYSSLSTNNEQF

V gene: TRBV19
J gene: TRBJ2-3
CDR3 protein: ASKASPSTDTQY

V gene: TRBV6-1
J gene: TRBJ1-4
CDR3 protein: ASSFITNNEKLF

V gene: TRBV6-1
J gene: TRBJ2-1
CDR3 protein: ASSERLNEQF

V gene: TRBV18
J gene: TRBJ2-3
CDR3 protein: ASSPRSGTDTQY

V gene: TRBV7-2
J gene: TRBJ2-1
CDR3 protein: ASSSAGGNEQF

V gene: TRBV27
J gene: TRBJ2-7
CDR3 protein: ASSPASDRGLGEQY

V gene: TRBV5-8
J gene: TRBJ1-2
CDR3 protein: ASRRQGGDYGYT

V gene: TRBV7-9
J gene: TRBJ2-1
CDR3 protein: ASSIYQTGEQF

V gene: TRBV19
J gene: TRBJ1-1
CDR3 protein: ASRPGQKNTEAF

V gene: TRBV6-5
J gene: TRBJ2-5
CDR3 protein: ASSDTRETQY

V gene: TRBV19
J gene: TRBJ2-1
CDR3 protein: ASRLDRASYNEQF

V gene: TRBV5-1
J gene: TRBJ2-1
CDR3 protein: ASTPPGGDYNEQF

V gene: TRBV4-1
J gene: TRBJ2-7
CDR3 protein: ASSLGQGYEQY

V gene: TRBV18
J gene: TRBJ1-1
CDR3 protein: ASSLKTGENTEAF

V gene: TRBV13
J gene: TRBJ2-5
CDR3 protein: ASSSWTGQETQY

V gene: TRBV2
J gene: TRBJ1-2
CDR3 protein: ASGGTSYGYT

V gene: TRBV7-8
J gene: TRBJ1-2
CDR3 protein: ASSLLPYGYT

V gene: TRBV11-1
J gene: TRBJ2-2
CDR3 protein: ASSLAGQTTGELF

V gene: TRBV28
J gene: TRBJ2-6
CDR3 protein: ASSGGGSGANVLT

V gene: TRBV5-5
J gene: TRBJ1-2
CDR3 protein: ASSSPPGQGLNYGYT

V gene: TRBV9
J gene: TRBJ1-2
CDR3 protein: ASSVDQGGGYT

V gene: TRBV5-1
J gene: TRBJ2-7
CDR3 protein: ASSSGLAPTTYEQY

V gene: TRBV18
J gene: TRBJ2-6
CDR3 protein: ASSPWFTSGSNGANVLT

V gene: TRBV29-1
J gene: TRBJ1-5
CDR3 protein: SVGNQGNQPQH

V gene: TRBV18
J gene: TRBJ1-6
CDR3 protein: ASSPTSEDSPLH

V gene: TRBV18
J gene: TRBJ1-2
CDR3 protein: ASSPLDRGSPDGYT

V gene: TRBV5-8
J gene: TRBJ2-1
CDR3 protein: ASSLREQF

V gene: TRBV5-6
J gene: TRBJ2-3
CDR3 protein: ASSLLQGDTQY

V gene: TRBV11-1
J gene: TRBJ2-1
CDR3 protein: ASSLVGTGGYDEQF

V gene: TRBV29-1
J gene: TRBJ2-6
CDR3 protein: SVRSSGANVLT

V gene: TRBV11-2
J gene: TRBJ2-5
CDR3 protein: ASSSSGLAGGETQY

V gene: TRBV30
J gene: TRBJ2-7
CDR3 protein: AWSVGSLQY

V gene: TRBV28
J gene: TRBJ2-1
CDR3 protein: ASRDTWLGEQF

V gene: TRBV7-2
J gene: TRBJ2-5
CDR3 protein: ASSSHRYQETQY

V gene: TRBV7-8
J gene: TRBJ1-5
CDR3 protein: ASSLWGEYNQPQH